This record concerns one TCR beta chain sequence. The sample comes from a study of shared clonotypes between healthy human individuals. Evenly divided among several immunoSEQ plates was the genomic DNA of each subset. The protocol was immunoSEQ multiplex PCR, while the TCRdb copy is restricted to in-frame clones and leaves out a portion. This table holds under 1,900,000 clones, approximately 98.5% found once. V lost 0 bases to trimming and J lost 14 bases, with 7 bases between them. The germline CDR1 and CDR2 sequences are SGHTS and YDEGEE. The CDR3 loop spans 10 amino acids. This clonotype originated in a young man in good health. The chain combines TRBV5-8 with TRBJ2-3; D ambiguous. Sequences were obtained from naive CD4+ T cells sorted from blood. Described subset: CD45RA+ positively selected. The CDR3 DNA reads TGTGCCAGCAGCTTGGCTCTACCGTATTTT. Its protein is CASSLALPYF.